This passage covers 12 T cell receptor beta chains from one sample sequenced in a study of blood T cell repertoires in COVID-19 (dated by TCRdb to 2020 to 2021). Preparation of the library involved the immunoSEQ multiplex PCR assay. TCRdb mirrors the immuneACCESS table, restricted to in-frame sequences. Some clones are absent from its copies; in checked studies, under half trace to an unresolved V gene, and the reason for the others is unknown. The sample table shows 200,000 to 300,000 clones, and 80% to 90% are seen once. The ten largest clones take up over 1.5% of the sample. Material for sequencing was peripheral blood. These receptors came from a man aged 25 to 40 with active or convalescent COVID-19.

The chain employs TRBV4-2 and TRBJ2-7, with D possibly matching TRBD1 (6 bases). Trimming took off 0 bases at V and 3 bases at J, with 15 bases between the two ends. The germline V gene encodes CDR1 LGHNA and CDR2 YNFKEQ. The CDR3 is 16 residues long. The CDR3 bases are TGTGCCAGCAGCCAAGATCGAGCACAGGGATTCTACGAGCAGTACTTC. Protein sequence: CASSQDRAQGFYEQYF.

The J gene is TRBJ1-1, the V gene TRBV7-9; 10 bases are a match to TRBD1. The CDR3 loop spans 14 amino acids. Losses at the gene ends were 8 bases for V and 5 bases for J; bases not matched to a gene: 8. CDR1 and CDR2 (germline): SEHNR, FQNEAQ (reference sequence). CDR3 in DNA: TGTGCCAGCGTAGACAGGGGGCGGCGGACTGAAGCTTTCTTT. As protein: CASVDRGRRTEAFF.

This chain links TRBV29-1 with TRBJ1-1, with 7 bases lining up with TRBD1. This CDR3 has 13 amino acids. V gave up 7 bases and J gave up 3 bases; unmatched junction bases: 8. Germline CDR1 reads SQVTM; CDR2 reads ANQGSEA. CDR3 amino acids: CSARKGADTEAFF. The CDR3 coding sequence is TGCAGCGCCCGGAAGGGGGCAGACACTGAAGCTTTCTTT.

The rearrangement links TRBV15 to TRBJ1-4; D is unresolved. The CDR3 length is 14 residues. V was shortened by 5 bases and J by 8 bases, with 15 bases between the two germline ends. Per the germline V gene, CDR1 is LNHNV and CDR2 is YYDKDF (reference sequence). CDR3 nucleotides: TGTGCCACCAGCGGGCGGTTGGGCGGGGAAAAACTGTTTTTT. Its translation is CATSGRLGGEKLFF.

The chain has TRBV10-3 and TRBJ2-7; 16 nucleotides agree with TRBD2. With 2 bases clipped from V and 7 bases from J, the junction kept 5 bases outside the gene matches. The germline V gene encodes CDR1 ENHRY and CDR2 SYGVKD. The CDR3 is 16 amino acids. DNA for the CDR3: TGTGCCATCAGTGAGGGGACTAGCGGGGGGGCGTGGGAGCAGTACTTC. This encodes CAISEGTSGGAWEQYF.

This chain uses TRBV7-9 with TRBJ1-2; perhaps TRBD1 as D (5 bases). The germline V gene encodes CDR1 SEHNR and CDR2 FQNEAQ (reference sequence). The CDR3 sequence is 12 residues long. The CDR3 loop is CFGGGESYGYTF. The CDR3 DNA sequence: TGTTTTGGGGGAGGAGAGAGCTATGGCTACACCTTC.

The CDR3 reads CASSIPGQVEETQYF. CDR3 nucleotide sequence: TGTGCCAGCAGTATCCCCGGACAGGTAGAAGAGACCCAGTACTTC. The chain combines TRBV28 with TRBJ2-5; 7 bases are a match to TRBD1. Germline loops: CDR1 MDHEN, CDR2 SYDVKM. Trimming removed 5 bases from V and 3 bases from J; junction bases left unmatched: 9. The CDR3 loop spans 15 amino acids. The full variable domain, completed using reference TRBV28 and TRBJ2-5, is DVKVTQSSRYLVKRTGEKVFLECVQDMDHENMFWYRQDPGLGLRLIYFSYDVKMKEKGDIPEGYSVSREKKERFSLILESASTNQTSMYLCASSIPGQVEETQYFGPGTRLLVL.

This rearrangement joins TRBV13 to TRBJ2-7; 8 bases match TRBD2. This CDR3 spans 14 amino acids. Trimming at V came to 0 bases and at J to 6 bases, leaving 4 bases not matched to a gene. Germline lookup yields CDR1 PRHDT and CDR2 FYEKMQ (reference sequence). The CDR3 bases are TGTGCCAGCAGCTTAGGGCGGGGGGCCCGCGAGCAGTACTTC. Protein sequence: CASSLGRGAREQYF.

The chain uses TRBV28 and TRBJ1-2; 7 nucleotides agree with TRBD1. After removal of 8 bases from V and 4 bases from J, the junction contained 1 base not matched to a gene. CDR1 is MDHEN and CDR2 is SYDVKM in the germline V gene. The CDR3 is 11 residues long. This chain's CDR3 is CASRDSYGYTF. CDR3 bases: TGTGCCAGCCGGGACAGCTATGGCTACACCTTC.

The chain recombines TRBV7-9 with TRBJ2-5, with 8 bases that match TRBD2. J was trimmed by 1 base and V by 5 bases; bases with no gene match: 9. Germline V gives CDR1 SEHNR, CDR2 FQNEAQ (reference sequence). The CDR3 sequence is 16 residues long. The CDR3 sequence is CASSPGGGSFQETQYF. DNA for the CDR3: TGTGCCAGCAGCCCGGGAGGGGGTAGCTTCCAAGAGACCCAGTACTTC.

The chain links TRBV19 to TRBJ1-3; D uncertain. The germline gives CDR1 LNHDA, CDR2 SQIVND (reference sequence). This CDR3 region has 15 residues. Trimming took off 6 bases at V and 0 bases at J, with 12 bases between the two ends. The CDR3, as DNA: TGTGCCAGTAGATTAAGTGACTACTCTGGAAACACCATATATTTT. It is translated as CASRLSDYSGNTIYF.

The CDR3 DNA reads as TGTGCCAGCAGCTTGGACAGGACAGGGTTAGCTTTCTTT. This sequence encodes CASSLDRTGLAFF. The rearrangement uses TRBV11-2 and TRBJ1-1; the match to TRBD1 covers 8 bases. After removal of 3 bases from V and 10 bases from J, the junction contained 7 bases not matched to a gene. The CDR3 extends over 13 amino acids. Per germline, CDR1 SGHAT and CDR2 FQNNGV.